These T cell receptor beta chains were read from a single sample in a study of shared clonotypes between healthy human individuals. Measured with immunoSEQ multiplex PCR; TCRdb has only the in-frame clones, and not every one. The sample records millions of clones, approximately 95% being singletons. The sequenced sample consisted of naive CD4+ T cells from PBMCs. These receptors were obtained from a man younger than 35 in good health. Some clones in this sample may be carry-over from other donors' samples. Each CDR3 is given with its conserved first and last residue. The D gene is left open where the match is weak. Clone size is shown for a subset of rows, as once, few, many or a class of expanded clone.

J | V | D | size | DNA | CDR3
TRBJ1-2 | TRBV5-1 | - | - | TGCGCCAGCAGCTGGGTTGGAGGGGCGCCTCCTACCTATGGCTACACCTTC | CASSWVGGAPPTYGYTF
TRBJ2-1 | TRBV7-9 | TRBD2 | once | TGTGCCAGCAGCTTAGTGGCTAGCGGGGCTAGTAGGGCCTACAATGAGCAGTTCTTC | CASSLVASGASRAYNEQFF
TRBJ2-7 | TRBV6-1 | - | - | TGTGCCAGCAGTGAAGCGAGAGGTTTACTGGGTTACTCCTACGAGCAGTACTTC | CASSEARGLLGYSYEQYF
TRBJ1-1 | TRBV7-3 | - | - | TGTGCCAGCAGCTTAACGTTTTCTGGAGGAAAGACTGAAGCTTTCTTT | CASSLTFSGGKTEAFF
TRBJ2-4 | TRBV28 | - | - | TGTGCCAGCAGTTTTGGGGGCCCTCTAGCCAAAAACATTCAGTACTTC | CASSFGGPLAKNIQYF
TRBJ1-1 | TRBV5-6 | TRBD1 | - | TGTGCCAGCAGCTTCCGGGACAGCACTGAAGCTTTCTTT | CASSFRDSTEAFF
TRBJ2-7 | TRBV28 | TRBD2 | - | TGTGCCAGCAGTACGACTAGCGGGGTAGGATCCTACGAGCAGTACTTC | CASSTTSGVGSYEQYF
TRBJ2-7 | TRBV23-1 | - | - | TGCGCCAGCGTCGGGAGTAGGTCCTACGAGCAGTACTTC | CASVGSRSYEQYF
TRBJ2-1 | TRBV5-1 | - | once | TGCGCCAGCAGCTTGGGTTGGGGGAGCTCCTACAATGAGCAGTTCTTC | CASSLGWGSSYNEQFF
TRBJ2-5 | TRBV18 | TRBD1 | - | TGTGCCAGCTCACCACGTTTTGACGGGACAGGGGGCGAAGGGCCCCGAAGGCTACAAGAGACCCAGTACTTC | CASSPRFDGTGGEGPRRLQETQYF
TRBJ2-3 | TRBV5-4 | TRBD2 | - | TGTGCCAGCAGCCCCCCCGGGAAGCGGGAGAAGTGGGCGCAGTATTTT | CASSPPGKREKWAQYF
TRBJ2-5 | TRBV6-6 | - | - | TGTGCCAGCAGTACGGGGCTAGTGGAGGCGACCCAGTACTTC | CASSTGLVEATQYF
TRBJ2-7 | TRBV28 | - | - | TGTGCCAGCAGTTTAGAGTCGAGGTTGTCAATTTACGAGCAGTACTTC | CASSLESRLSIYEQYF
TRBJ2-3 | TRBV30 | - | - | TGTGCCTGGAGTGGGGCTATAGCGGATACGCAGTATTTT | CAWSGAIADTQYF
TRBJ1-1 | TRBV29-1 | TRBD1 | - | TGCAGCGTTGAAGTCCCGGGACAGGGGGCCCGGGGCACTGAAGCTTTCTTT | CSVEVPGQGARGTEAFF
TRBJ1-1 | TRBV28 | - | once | TGTGCCAGCAGTTTCATGTGGGGCACGGTCACTGAAGCTTTCTTT | CASSFMWGTVTEAFF
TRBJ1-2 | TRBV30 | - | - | TGTGCCTGGAGTGTACTAGGACAGAGGTATGGCTACACCTTC | CAWSVLGQRYGYTF
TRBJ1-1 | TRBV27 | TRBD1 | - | TGTGCCAGCAGTTTCGACAGGGTGTTGAACACTGAAGCTTTCTTT | CASSFDRVLNTEAFF
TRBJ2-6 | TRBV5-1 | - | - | TGCGCCAGCAGCCCGAGAGCAGCGGGTGGTAAGGAATCTGGGGCCAACGTCCTGACTTTC | CASSPRAAGGKESGANVLTF
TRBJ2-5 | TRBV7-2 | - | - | TGTGCCAGCAGCCAGGGACGGGTGGAGACCCAGTACTTC | CASSQGRVETQYF
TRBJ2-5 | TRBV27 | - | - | TGTGCCAGCAGTCCTACTCGGGGGGCGGGGACCCAGTACTTC | CASSPTRGAGTQYF
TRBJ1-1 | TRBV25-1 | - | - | TGTGCCAGCAGTGAACCCACTGGCAGGGGCACTGAAGCTTTCTTT | CASSEPTGRGTEAFF
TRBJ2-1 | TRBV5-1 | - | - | TGCGCCAGCAGCTTGACCCAACTGGGGTCCCCCTCCTACAATGAGCAGTTCTTC | CASSLTQLGSPSYNEQFF
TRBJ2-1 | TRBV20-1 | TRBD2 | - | TGCAGTGCCGCACGGGAGGATGAGCAGTTCTTC | CSAAREDEQFF
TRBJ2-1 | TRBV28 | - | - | TGTGCCAGCAGTTTATCCCCGACTCCAGCGGAGTTCTTC | CASSLSPTPAEFF
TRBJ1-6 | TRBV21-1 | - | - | TGTGCCAGCAGCAAAGTAGGAAATTCACCCCTCCACTTT | CASSKVGNSPLHF
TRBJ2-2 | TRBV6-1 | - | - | TGTGCCAGCAGTGCCAAGACTAGAGGATCCGGGGAGCTGTTTTTT | CASSAKTRGSGELFF
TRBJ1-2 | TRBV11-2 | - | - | TGTGCCAGCAGCTACGTAGGGGGGCTCGGTGGCTACACCTTC | CASSYVGGLGGYTF
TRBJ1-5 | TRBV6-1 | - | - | TGTGCCAGCAGGGCGAGGGGAAATCAGCCCCAGCATTTT | CASRARGNQPQHF
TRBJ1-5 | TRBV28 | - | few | TGTGCCAGCAGTTTATTGGGCAGGGGCCAGCATTTT | CASSLLGRGQHF
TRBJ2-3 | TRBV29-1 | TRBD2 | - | TGCAGCGTTGATGGGCTAGCGGGACCTACAGATACGCAGTATTTT | CSVDGLAGPTDTQYF